This entry is about one T cell receptor beta chain. This sample is drawn from a study of T cell changes during pregnancy in multiple sclerosis. Some clones are missing from TCRdb's copy, which holds only in-frame ones; the method was immunoSEQ multiplex PCR. The table shows tens of thousands of clones, with more than 70% occurring only once. Germline V gene sequence: CDR1 SGHDT, CDR2 YYEEEE. Trimming removed 2 bases from V and 4 bases from J, with 18 bases in between. This CDR3 is built from 17 residues. The rearrangement uses TRBV5-6 and TRBJ2-2; TRBD1 is a possible D gene (6 bases). The TCR sequence derives from a female donor with multiple sclerosis, enrolled in a pregnancy study. Sample: CD4+ T cells from peripheral blood mononuclear cells, taken in the first trimester of pregnancy. The CDR3 here is CASSLLVSGESTGELFF. For the CDR3, the DNA is TGTGCCAGCAGCTTATTAGTGTCAGGGGAAAGCACCGGGGAGCTGTTTTTT.